This T cell receptor beta chain was captured in a study of T cell responses to AZD1222 COVID-19 vaccine. Study-wide points: Repertoire sampling happened only post peak T cell response. Variant regions that are unmutated are reportedly the target of nearly half of spike-specific TCRs.

A note on this clone: Its antigen remains unidentified.

Generated by immunoSEQ multiplex PCR, the TCRdb table keeps only in-frame clones and is missing some. The repertoire holds around 140,000 clones, with approximately 91% as singletons. This receptor was identified in an adult who received the AZD1222 COVID-19 vaccine. Source: peripheral blood, taken 28 days after the second AZD1222 dose.

In DNA form, the CDR3 reads TGTGCCAGCAGCGACCCCCGGGACAGGGGACCCAGGGGAGGCTACACCTTC. It specifies CASSDPRDRGPRGGYTF. V usage is TRBV11-2 and J usage is TRBJ1-2; 10 nucleotides match TRBD1. The V gene's germline CDR1 is SGHAT and CDR2 FQNNGV. The CDR3 contains 17 residues. The J segment lost 8 bases and the V segment lost 5 bases, leaving 17 bases of the junction unmatched.